The next 19 T cell receptor beta chains were all read from a single sample in a study of beta chain features in type 1 diabetes. The study reverse transcribed the entire isolated RNA, so it sequenced expressed TCRB transcripts. TCRdb's copy holds only in-frame clones and misses some; the assay was immunoSEQ multiplex PCR. The sample shows about 410,000 clones, approximately 15% of them seen only once. Sequencing used naive CD4+ T cells from blood. Receptors originate from a man between 25 and 39 years old in good health.

The rearrangement uses TRBV2 and TRBJ2-1; 11 bases map to TRBD2. This CDR3 has 14 residues. Germline CDR1 is SNHLY and CDR2 is FYNNEI. The V gene end was trimmed by 5 bases and the J gene end by 4 bases; junction bases not matched to a gene: 1. The CDR3 DNA follows: TGTGCCAGCAGTCGACTAGCGGGGTACAATGAGCAGTTCTTC. This gives the protein CASSRLAGYNEQFF.

The chain combines TRBV7-2 with TRBJ2-5, with D unclear. V lost 4 bases and J 4 bases, leaving 13 bases between the germline ends. The CDR3 totals 14 residues. CDR1 and CDR2 (germline): SGHTA, FQGNSA. In DNA, the CDR3 is TGTGCCAGCAGCTCCCTTTGGAAGGGAGAGACCCAGTACTTC. It is translated as CASSSLWKGETQYF.

The sample holds a few counts of this clone. CDR3 nucleotides: TGTGCCAGCAGTGGACAGGGTCGCAATCAGCCCCAGCATTTT. This translates into CASSGQGRNQPQHF. The chain is built from TRBV6-6 and TRBJ1-5; TRBD1 agrees at 8 bases. J was trimmed by 2 bases and V by 5 bases; bases with no gene match: 2. The length of the CDR3 is 14 residues. Germline values: CDR1 MNHNY, CDR2 SVGAGI (reference sequence).

In this sample, this clone turned up a few times. The chain couples TRBV21-1 to TRBJ2-7; the table's D call of TRBD2 was not tested on the DNA. TRBV21-1 is labeled a pseudogene. The CDR3 consists of 14 residues. CDR3 protein: CASSEAPVGYEQYF. The CDR3 DNA reads as TGTGCCAGCAGCGAAGCCCCGGTCGGGTACGAGCAGTACTTC.

The rearrangement joins TRBV7-9 to TRBJ1-1; D gene uncertain. This CDR3 spans 11 amino acids. Per the germline V gene, CDR1 is SEHNR and CDR2 is FQNEAQ (reference sequence). Deletions cut 3 bases from V and 9 bases from J, with 8 bases between. The CDR3 protein is CASSLIGKAFF. CDR3 DNA: TGTGCCAGCAGCTTGATCGGGAAAGCTTTCTTT.

The chain links TRBV7-6 to TRBJ1-1, with D possibly being TRBD1 (6 bases). Trimming stripped 4 bases from V and 11 bases from J, with 23 bases between. CDR3 length: 15 residues. Germline V gene data show CDR1 as SGHVS and CDR2 as FNYEAQ. The chain's CDR3 is CASSSVRDRPRWAFF. CDR3 coding DNA: TGTGCCAGCAGCTCCGTCCGAGACAGGCCCCGGTGGGCTTTCTTT.

This chain joins TRBV5-4 and TRBJ2-1; D gene ambiguous. The CDR3 runs to 13 residues. V lost 0 bases and J lost 6, with 7 bases in between. Germline V gene lookup returns CDR1 SGHNT and CDR2 YYREEE (reference sequence). CDR3 DNA sequence: TGTGCCAGCAGCTTGGGGGGTAGCAATGAGCAGTTCTTC. Amino acids: CASSLGGSNEQFF.

The rearrangement uses TRBV11-3 and TRBJ2-3; TRBD2 matches 8 bases. Unmatched junction bases numbered 3, after V lost 7 bases and J lost 0 bases. CDR3 length equals 14 residues. The V gene's germline CDR1 is SGHNT and CDR2 YENEEA. As DNA, the CDR3 is TGTGCCAGCACCAAGCGGGGGAGCACAGATACGCAGTATTTT. This gives the protein CASTKRGSTDTQYF.

This sequence joins TRBV11-2 and TRBJ2-7; the match to TRBD2 covers 10 bases. In germline, CDR1 is SGHAT, CDR2 FQNNGV. Trimming took 8 bases from V and 2 from J; bases not matched to a gene: 9. This CDR3 spans 15 amino acids. The CDR3 DNA reads TGTGCCAGCGCAAGATTAGCGGGGGGACCCTACGAGCAGTACTTC. Its protein product is CASARLAGGPYEQYF.

This clone was detected only a few times. The chain carries TRBV9 and TRBJ2-2, with 12 bases fitting TRBD2. CDR3 size: 16 residues. Germline V gene sequence: CDR1 SGDLS, CDR2 YYNGEE. V shed 6 bases and J 4 bases; nucleotides not matched to a gene: 7. CDR3 coding DNA: TGTGCCAGCACAAGGACTAGCGGGAAAGTCACCGGGGAGCTGTTTTTT. Residues: CASTRTSGKVTGELFF.

The V call is TRBV6-5, the J call TRBJ2-1; D is undetermined. Germline V gene data show CDR1 as MNHEY and CDR2 as SVGAGI. The CDR3 contains 11 residues. Trimming took 3 bases from V and 9 from J, leaving 6 bases between them. CDR3 nucleotides: TGTGCCAGCAGTTATTTGGGTGAGCAGTTCTTC. It is translated as CASSYLGEQFF.

A few counts support this clone. The chain is built from TRBV7-2 and TRBJ1-2; the D gene is possibly TRBD1 (6 bases). CDR3 size: 17 residues. V lost 5 bases and J 0 bases, leaving 19 bases between the germline ends. Germline CDR1 SGHTA, CDR2 FQGNSA. The CDR3 loop reads CASSPRFWQGTNYGYTF. CDR3 in DNA: TGTGCCAGCAGCCCCCGCTTTTGGCAGGGGACTAACTATGGCTACACCTTC.

The V and J genes are TRBV10-3 and TRBJ1-2; 7 nucleotides line up with TRBD1. The germline V gene encodes CDR1 ENHRY and CDR2 SYGVKD. The CDR3 extends over 14 amino acids. Trimming at V came to 3 bases and at J to 2 bases, leaving 3 bases not matched to a gene. CDR3 nucleotide sequence: TGTGCCATCAGTGATCAGGGGGTCAACTATGGCTACACCTTC. Its translation is CAISDQGVNYGYTF.

This clone was observed a handful of times. This chain joins TRBV18 and TRBJ1-1; no firm D call. The CDR3 extends over 13 amino acids. Between the trimmed V and J ends, which lost 3 bases and 3 bases, there was a span of 8 bases. Germline loops: CDR1 KGHSH, CDR2 LQKENI. CDR3 residues: CASSPERDTEAFF. The CDR3 bases are TGTGCCAGCTCACCCGAAAGGGACACTGAAGCTTTCTTT. Variable domain in full (rest from reference TRBV18 and TRBJ1-1): NAGVMQNPRHLVRRRGQEARLRCSPMKGHSHVYWYRQLPEEGLKFMVYLQKENIIDESGMPKERFSAEFPKEGPSILRIQQVVRGDSAAYFCASSPERDTEAFFGQGTRLTVV.

This clone was seen only a few times. This sequence joins TRBV18 and TRBJ2-5; 8 bases map to TRBD2. CDR3 length: 15 residues. Germline trimming cut 4 bases from V and 6 bases from J; bases unmatched to any gene: 10. CDR1 KGHSH and CDR2 LQKENI come from the germline V gene. The CDR3 DNA reads as TGTGCCAGCTCACTTCAGCGGGAGACAGGAAAGACCCAGTACTTC. As protein: CASSLQRETGKTQYF. The full variable domain, completed using reference TRBV18 and TRBJ2-5, is NAGVMQNPRHLVRRRGQEARLRCSPMKGHSHVYWYRQLPEEGLKFMVYLQKENIIDESGMPKERFSAEFPKEGPSILRIQQVVRGDSAAYFCASSLQRETGKTQYFGPGTRLLVL.

V gene TRBV29-1 combines with J gene TRBJ2-2; no reliable D call. The CDR3 loop spans 14 amino acids. Germline CDR1 is SQVTM and CDR2 is ANQGSEA. Trimming pared 4 bases from V and 1 base from J, leaving 10 bases between. In DNA form, the CDR3 reads TGCAGCGTTGCTAGGGCAGTGAACACCGGGGAGCTGTTTTTT. It specifies CSVARAVNTGELFF.

The gene calls are TRBV7-8 and TRBJ2-5, with D possibly matching TRBD1 (5 bases). V lost 5 bases and J 2 bases, leaving 18 bases between the germline ends. CDR1 SGHVS and CDR2 FQNEAQ come from the germline V gene. This CDR3 region has 16 residues. CDR3 sequence (DNA): TGTGCCAGCAGCCCCGCTGGCAGTAGGGGACAAGAGACCCAGTACTTC. This gives the protein CASSPAGSRGQETQYF. The full variable domain, in which reference TRBV7-8 and TRBJ2-5 provide the parts outside the CDR3, is GAGVSQSPRYKVAKRGQDVALRCDPISGHVSLFWYQQALGQGPEFLTYFQNEAQLDKSGLPSDRFFAERPEGSVSTLKIQRTQQEDSAVYLCASSPAGSRGQETQYFGPGTRLLVL.

This clone was observed a handful of times. This chain uses TRBV5-4 with TRBJ2-3, with D maybe TRBD2 (6 bases). The germline gives CDR1 SGHNT, CDR2 YYREEE (reference sequence). The CDR3 length is 15 residues. Trimming stripped 4 bases from V and 2 bases from J, with 14 bases between. CDR3 in DNA: TGTGCCAGCAGCCTCGACAGCGGGCACACAGATACGCAGTATTTT. Translated: CASSLDSGHTDTQYF.

The rearrangement joins TRBV7-2 to TRBJ1-1; the D is unclear. Germline CDR1 SGHTA, CDR2 FQGNSA. V was cut by 5 bases and J by 0 bases, with 10 bases left in between. This CDR3 has 14 residues. The CDR3 loop is CASSRIGMNTEAFF. The CDR3 DNA sequence: TGTGCCAGCAGCAGGATAGGGATGAACACTGAAGCTTTCTTT.